This T cell receptor beta chain is from a study of beta chain features in type 1 diabetes. As for the study in general: Over all samples combined, about 99,000,000 sorted cells were examined.

Cell sorting via CD45RO/CCR7/CD25/CD127/CD95/CD27 was performed to obtain CD4+ naive, central memory, regulatory and stem cell-like memory cells. Purities over 95% were achieved in all sorted populations. This clone was seen a handful of times. Expressed TCRB transcripts were sequenced because the entire RNA isolate underwent reverse transcription. For naive, central memory and regulatory T cell samples, reads averaged roughly 3.7 million. Generated by immunoSEQ multiplex PCR, the TCRdb table keeps only in-frame clones and is missing some. This repertoire shows roughly 400,000 clones, approximately 14% found once; its top ten account for roughly 0.036%. V lost 1 base to trimming and J lost 3 bases, with 9 bases between them. Germline V CDR1 and CDR2: SGHTA, FQGNSA. The CDR3 runs to 15 residues.

The chain recombines TRBV7-2 with TRBJ2-2; D is unclear. This TCR derives from a man under 40 in good health. Sequencing was performed on naive CD4+ T cells from blood. DNA of the CDR3: TGTGCCAGCAGCTTAGGCTTGGTATACACCGGGGAGCTGTTTTTT. Its translation: CASSLGLVYTGELFF. The full variable domain, with the rest looked up from reference TRBV7-2 and TRBJ2-2, is GAGVSQSPSNKVTEKGKDVELRCDPISGHTALYWYRQSLGQGLEFLIYFQGNSAPDKSGLPSDRFSAERTGGSVSTLTIQRTQQEDSAVYLCASSLGLVYTGELFFGEGSRLTVL.